The rows below give T cell receptor beta chains drawn from one sample of a study of EBV T-cell therapy then PD-1 blockade in nasopharyngeal carcinoma. Antigens of these TCRs are unknown. Sequencing used immunoSEQ multiplex PCR; TCRdb keeps in-frame clones, though not all of them. The sample includes 15,000 to 20,000 clones, 65% to 85% of them seen just once. The material sequenced was CD8+ T cells from blood, taken at day 0 from a patient whose treatment included autologous EBV-specific T cells and nivolumab. The receptors derive from a man aged 35 to 55 with nasopharyngeal carcinoma. The CDR3 runs from the conserved cysteine through the conserved F or W. D genes are given only for firm matches. Expanded clones are given a class, and other clones once, few, many or no size at all.

cdr3_length: 16; d_call: TRBD2; j_call: TRBJ2-5; v_call: TRBV7-9; clone_size: .; cdr3_nt: TGTGCCAGCAGCTCAAGTGGCGGGGGGGCTGGAGAGACCCAGTACTTC; cdr3_aa: CASSSSGGGAGETQYF
cdr3_length: 14; d_call: .; j_call: TRBJ2-3; v_call: TRBV6-5; clone_size: once; cdr3_nt: TGTGCCAGCACTGGATGGGGGATCACAGATACGCAGTATTTT; cdr3_aa: CASTGWGITDTQYF
cdr3_length: 16; d_call: TRBD1; j_call: TRBJ2-7; v_call: TRBV24-1; clone_size: .; cdr3_nt: TGTGCCACCAGTGACAGAACAGGGGGTGCCTCCTACGAGCAGTACTTC; cdr3_aa: CATSDRTGGASYEQYF
cdr3_length: 15; d_call: TRBD2; j_call: TRBJ2-5; v_call: TRBV6-1; clone_size: few; cdr3_nt: TGTGCCAGCAGTGAGCTAGCGGGGGGGCTCGAGACCCAGTACTTC; cdr3_aa: CASSELAGGLETQYF
cdr3_length: 15; d_call: TRBD1; j_call: TRBJ2-7; v_call: TRBV28; clone_size: .; cdr3_nt: TGTGCCAGCAGTCCCCATCCGGACAGGGCCTACGAGCAGTACTTC; cdr3_aa: CASSPHPDRAYEQYF
cdr3_length: 12; d_call: .; j_call: TRBJ1-2; v_call: TRBV30; clone_size: .; cdr3_nt: TGTGCCCGGTCCAGGGAGGACTATGGCTACACCTTC; cdr3_aa: CARSREDYGYTF
cdr3_length: 12; d_call: TRBD1; j_call: TRBJ2-5; v_call: TRBV7-8; clone_size: once; cdr3_nt: TGTGCCAGCAGCCTGGACAGGTGGACCCAGTACTTC; cdr3_aa: CASSLDRWTQYF
cdr3_length: 12; d_call: .; j_call: TRBJ2-7; v_call: TRBV7-9; clone_size: once; cdr3_nt: TGTGCCAGCAGCCGTTTATTTCACGAGCAGTACTTC; cdr3_aa: CASSRLFHEQYF
cdr3_length: 14; d_call: .; j_call: TRBJ1-6; v_call: TRBV5-1; clone_size: .; cdr3_nt: TGCGCCAGCAGCTTGGTGGCGTCCGGTTCACCCCTCCACTTT; cdr3_aa: CASSLVASGSPLHF
cdr3_length: 16; d_call: .; j_call: TRBJ1-6; v_call: TRBV6-5; clone_size: .; cdr3_nt: TGTGCCAGCAGTTTGGACATCCTCCTCAATAATTCACCCCTCCACTTT; cdr3_aa: CASSLDILLNNSPLHF
cdr3_length: 15; d_call: .; j_call: TRBJ1-5; v_call: TRBV19; clone_size: .; cdr3_nt: TGTGCCAGTAGTAACCCACGGTCAGGGCATCAGCCCCAGCATTTT; cdr3_aa: CASSNPRSGHQPQHF
cdr3_length: 15; d_call: .; j_call: TRBJ2-2; v_call: TRBV9; clone_size: .; cdr3_nt: TGTGCCAGCAGCCCGAAGGAGGGGAAGGCCGGGGAGCTGTTTTTT; cdr3_aa: CASSPKEGKAGELFF
cdr3_length: 15; d_call: .; j_call: TRBJ2-3; v_call: TRBV15; clone_size: few; cdr3_nt: TGTGCCACCAGCAGAGGGGAGGAAGTAGCAGATACGCAGTATTTT; cdr3_aa: CATSRGEEVADTQYF
cdr3_length: 13; d_call: .; j_call: TRBJ1-1; v_call: TRBV12-3/TRBV12-4; clone_size: .; cdr3_nt: TGTGCCAGCAGTTTTGGGGGGGACACTGAAGCTTTCTTT; cdr3_aa: CASSFGGDTEAFF
cdr3_length: 13; d_call: TRBD2; j_call: TRBJ2-4; v_call: TRBV28; clone_size: .; cdr3_nt: TGTGCCAGCAGCGCCGGGGAGGGAAACATTCAGTACTTC; cdr3_aa: CASSAGEGNIQYF
cdr3_length: 12; d_call: .; j_call: TRBJ1-2; v_call: TRBV5-6; clone_size: .; cdr3_nt: TGTGCCAGCAGCTATCAGGGCTATGGCTACACCTTC; cdr3_aa: CASSYQGYGYTF
cdr3_length: 17; d_call: TRBD2; j_call: TRBJ2-5; v_call: TRBV3-1/TRBV3-2; clone_size: .; cdr3_nt: TGTGCCAGCAGCCAGGAGACTAGCGGGGGGTGCGGGGAGACCCAGTACTTC; cdr3_aa: CASSQETSGGCGETQYF
cdr3_length: 15; d_call: .; j_call: TRBJ1-5; v_call: TRBV4-2; clone_size: .; cdr3_nt: TGTGCCAGCAGCCAAGAATACATCACCAATCAGCCCCAGCATTTT; cdr3_aa: CASSQEYITNQPQHF
cdr3_length: 18; d_call: TRBD2; j_call: TRBJ2-3; v_call: TRBV9; clone_size: .; cdr3_nt: TGTGCCAGCAGCGTAGGGGCTAGCGGGGGCCTGAGCACAGATACGCAGTATTTT; cdr3_aa: CASSVGASGGLSTDTQYF
cdr3_length: 15; d_call: TRBD2; j_call: TRBJ2-2; v_call: TRBV9; clone_size: .; cdr3_nt: TGTGCCAGCAGCGTAGAGGAGCGGGAAACCGGGGAGCTGTTTTTT; cdr3_aa: CASSVEERETGELFF
cdr3_length: 14; d_call: TRBD1; j_call: TRBJ2-7; v_call: TRBV6-2/TRBV6-3; clone_size: .; cdr3_nt: TGTGCCAGCAGTTACGGCAGGGGGCTTTACGAGCAGTACTTC; cdr3_aa: CASSYGRGLYEQYF
cdr3_length: 15; d_call: .; j_call: TRBJ1-5; v_call: TRBV7-6; clone_size: few; cdr3_nt: TGTGCCAGCAGCGGGGGGGGCTGGGGCAATCAGCCCCAGCATTTT; cdr3_aa: CASSGGGWGNQPQHF
cdr3_length: 14; d_call: .; j_call: TRBJ2-1; v_call: TRBV4-2; clone_size: .; cdr3_nt: TGTGCCAGCAGCCAACGATTGGGTCTCAATGAGCAGTTCTTC; cdr3_aa: CASSQRLGLNEQFF
cdr3_length: 13; d_call: .; j_call: TRBJ2-7; v_call: TRBV5-1; clone_size: .; cdr3_nt: TGCGCCAGCAGACATACAGGGTCCTACGAGCAGTACTTC; cdr3_aa: CASRHTGSYEQYF
cdr3_length: 14; d_call: .; j_call: TRBJ2-7; v_call: TRBV6-2/TRBV6-3; clone_size: .; cdr3_nt: TGTGCCAGCAGTTACTCGGAAGAGACCTACGAGCAGTACTTC; cdr3_aa: CASSYSEETYEQYF
cdr3_length: 14; d_call: .; j_call: TRBJ2-5; v_call: TRBV21-1; clone_size: .; cdr3_nt: TGTGCCAGCAGCGATGGGGGACCGTTGGAGACCCAGTACTTC; cdr3_aa: CASSDGGPLETQYF
cdr3_length: 15; d_call: TRBD1; j_call: TRBJ2-7; v_call: TRBV4-3; clone_size: .; cdr3_nt: TGCGCCAGCAGCCAAGACCGGGACAGGCACTACGAGCAGTACTTC; cdr3_aa: CASSQDRDRHYEQYF
cdr3_length: 15; d_call: .; j_call: TRBJ1-6; v_call: TRBV4-1; clone_size: .; cdr3_nt: TGCGCCAGCAGCCCGTCTCGCGGGAATAATTCACCCCTCCACTTT; cdr3_aa: CASSPSRGNNSPLHF
cdr3_length: 14; d_call: .; j_call: TRBJ2-5; v_call: TRBV5-1; clone_size: few; cdr3_nt: TGCGCCAGCAGCTTGGAGGCTAGCTTTGAGACCCAGTACTTC; cdr3_aa: CASSLEASFETQYF
cdr3_length: 13; d_call: .; j_call: TRBJ1-5; v_call: TRBV6-1; clone_size: .; cdr3_nt: TGTGCCAGCGGCCGGGACACTTATCAGCCCCAGCATTTT; cdr3_aa: CASGRDTYQPQHF
cdr3_length: 16; d_call: .; j_call: TRBJ2-5; v_call: TRBV6-5; clone_size: .; cdr3_nt: TGTGCCAGCAGTTACACCCTCTGGGGGAGGGGGGAGACCCAGTACTTC; cdr3_aa: CASSYTLWGRGETQYF
cdr3_length: 14; d_call: .; j_call: TRBJ2-1; v_call: TRBV7-9; clone_size: .; cdr3_nt: TGTGCCAGCAGCTTAGAGTTAGCGGCCAATGAGCAGTTCTTC; cdr3_aa: CASSLELAANEQFF
cdr3_length: 13; d_call: .; j_call: TRBJ2-7; v_call: TRBV3-1/TRBV3-2; clone_size: .; cdr3_nt: TGTGCCAGCAGCCAAGATAGGCGCTACGAGCAGTACTTC; cdr3_aa: CASSQDRRYEQYF
cdr3_length: 15; d_call: TRBD2; j_call: TRBJ2-7; v_call: TRBV7-9; clone_size: few; cdr3_nt: TGTGCCAGCAGCTCCCGACGGGGGAGGGATAGCGAGCAGTACTTC; cdr3_aa: CASSSRRGRDSEQYF
cdr3_length: 13; d_call: .; j_call: TRBJ2-1; v_call: TRBV2; clone_size: .; cdr3_nt: TGTGCCAGCAGTGATAGCTCCTACAATGAGCAGTTCTTC; cdr3_aa: CASSDSSYNEQFF
cdr3_length: 15; d_call: .; j_call: TRBJ1-4; v_call: TRBV9; clone_size: .; cdr3_nt: TGTGCCAGCAGCGCCGGGCGGGGGATTAATGAAAAACTGTTTTTT; cdr3_aa: CASSAGRGINEKLFF
cdr3_length: 15; d_call: .; j_call: TRBJ2-7; v_call: TRBV4-3; clone_size: .; cdr3_nt: TGCGCCAGCAGCCAAGAGAGGATAGAGAACTACGAGCAGTACTTC; cdr3_aa: CASSQERIENYEQYF
cdr3_length: 11; d_call: .; j_call: TRBJ2-7; v_call: TRBV28; clone_size: .; cdr3_nt: TGTGCCAGCAGCCTCGGATACGAGCAGTACTTC; cdr3_aa: CASSLGYEQYF
cdr3_length: 14; d_call: .; j_call: TRBJ2-7; v_call: TRBV7-6; clone_size: once; cdr3_nt: TGTGCCAGCAGCCCGGAGGTGGGGGTTCACGAGCAGTACTTC; cdr3_aa: CASSPEVGVHEQYF
cdr3_length: 15; d_call: TRBD2; j_call: TRBJ2-1; v_call: TRBV7-3; clone_size: .; cdr3_nt: TGTGCCAGCAGCCTAGGACTAGCGGGGAACAATGAGCAGTTCTTC; cdr3_aa: CASSLGLAGNNEQFF